Each of the 22 T cell receptor beta chains below was sequenced from the same sample in a study of blood T cell repertoires in COVID-19. Method: immunoSEQ multiplex PCR; TCRdb's copy keeps in-frame clones and lacks some. The repertoire holds roughly 53,000 clones, with about three quarters as singletons. The sample taken for sequencing was peripheral blood. Every receptor here comes from a man in his 70s with active or convalescent COVID-19.

This rearrangement joins TRBV19 to TRBJ1-2, with D maybe TRBD1 (6 bases). CDR1 and CDR2 from the germline V gene are LNHDA and SQIVND (reference sequence). The CDR3 spans 14 residues. The germline V and J ends were trimmed by 7 bases and 1 base, with 13 bases remaining between them. In DNA form, the CDR3 reads TGTGCCAGTACCCCGACAGGCCTTAACTATGGCTACACCTTC. This codes for CASTPTGLNYGYTF.

The rearrangement links TRBV30 to TRBJ1-1; weak D call: TRBD1 (5 bases). The CDR3 consists of 14 residues. The V gene's germline CDR1 is GTSNPN and CDR2 SVGIG (reference sequence). The V end lost 0 bases, the J end lost 6 bases, and 14 bases lay between the germline ends. CDR3 amino acids: CAWSVLTRGAEAFF. The CDR3 coding sequence is TGTGCCTGGAGTGTTCTGACACGGGGGGCTGAAGCTTTCTTT.

The J gene is TRBJ1-2, the V gene TRBV19, with no clear D. Looked up from germline, CDR1 is LNHDA and CDR2 is SQIVND (reference sequence). The CDR3 length is 15 residues. Deletions cut 7 bases from V and 8 bases from J, with 23 bases between. Here the CDR3 reads CASKETGSPYGGYTF. The CDR3 DNA follows: TGTGCCAGTAAGGAGACTGGGTCCCCCTACGGGGGCTACACCTTC.

The chain has TRBV6-2 or TRBV6-3 and TRBJ2-3; 7 bases match TRBD2. Per the germline V gene, CDR1 is MNHEY and CDR2 is SVGEGT. V was clipped by 2 bases and J by 4 bases; unmatched bases: 6. The CDR3 contains 15 residues. In DNA, the CDR3 is TGTGCCAGCAGTTACCCCTCTAGCGGATCAGATACGCAGTATTTT. This codes for CASSYPSSGSDTQYF.

This sequence joins TRBV6-1 and TRBJ2-1; 7 bases match TRBD2. Germline values: CDR1 MNHNS, CDR2 SASEGT. With 3 bases clipped from V and 4 bases from J, the junction kept 3 bases outside the gene matches. The CDR3 is 14 residues long. The CDR3 loop is CASSDGGFYNEQFF. CDR3 DNA sequence: TGTGCCAGCAGTGACGGGGGGTTTTACAATGAGCAGTTCTTC.

The chain combines TRBV10-3 with TRBJ1-3; D possibly corresponds to TRBD1 (5 bases). This CDR3 has 12 residues. Trimming pared 4 bases from V and 8 bases from J, leaving 9 bases between. CDR1 is ENHRY, CDR2 SYGVKD, per germline. CDR3 loop: CAISASRDTIYF. DNA of the CDR3: TGTGCCATCAGTGCCTCCAGGGACACCATATATTTT.

J is TRBJ1-2 and V is TRBV2, with 7 bases that match TRBD1. V lost 5 bases and J lost 4; bases outside the gene matches: 4. This CDR3 has 13 residues. The V gene's germline CDR1 is SNHLY and CDR2 FYNNEI. The CDR3 region is CASSRDSLYGYTF. As DNA, the CDR3 is TGTGCCAGCAGTAGGGACAGTCTCTATGGCTACACCTTC.

This clone was counted between two and nine times. J is TRBJ1-1 and V is TRBV5-8; 9 positions match TRBD1. V dropped 4 bases and J dropped 4; count of bases not matched to a gene: 8. Germline assignment: CDR1 SGHTS and CDR2 YDEGEE. The CDR3 consists of 15 residues. For the CDR3, the DNA is TGTGCCAGCAGCACCGGACAGGGGAGGGGCACTGAAGCTTTCTTT. Protein sequence: CASSTGQGRGTEAFF.

DNA for the CDR3: TGTGCCAGCAGATTGGGGGGTACGCAGTATTTT. It translates to CASRLGGTQYF. This rearrangement joins TRBV12-3 or TRBV12-4 to TRBJ2-3, with D perhaps matching TRBD2 (6 bases). Trimming shortened V by 6 bases and J by 8 bases, and 9 bases separated the two germline ends. There are 11 residues in the CDR3.

By sample share, this clone is medium-sized (0.01 to 0.1%). The chain is built from TRBV5-1 and TRBJ1-2, with D possibly being TRBD1 (5 bases). Trimming shortened V by 1 base and J by 5 bases, and 9 bases separated the two germline ends. Looked up from germline, CDR1 is SGHRS and CDR2 is YFSETQ. The CDR3 sequence is 13 residues long. The CDR3 DNA reads TGCGCCAGCAGCTTGCCAGGGCATTATGGCTACACCTTC. It encodes CASSLPGHYGYTF.

The genes are TRBV3-1 (or the pseudogene TRBV3-2) and TRBJ1-2; TRBD1 matches 8 bases. V shed 3 bases, J shed 8 bases, and the junction held 2 bases outside the gene matches. The CDR3 spans 12 residues. The V gene's germline CDR1 is LGHDT and CDR2 YNNKEL (reference sequence). The CDR3 reads CASSQTGVGYTF. The CDR3 DNA sequence: TGTGCCAGCAGCCAGACAGGGGTCGGCTACACCTTC.

The rearrangement joins TRBV20-1 to TRBJ2-5, with a possible D match to TRBD2 (6 bases). Trimming left V 6 bases short and J 5 bases short, with 7 bases between. Germline V gene lookup returns CDR1 DFQATT and CDR2 SNEGSKA (reference sequence). CDR3 size: 10 residues. CDR3: CSARGETQYF. CDR3 nucleotides: TGCAGTGCCCGGGGGGAGACCCAGTACTTC.

This chain uses TRBV27 with TRBJ1-1; perhaps TRBD1 as D (5 bases). CDR1 and CDR2 (germline): MNHEY, SMNVEV (reference sequence). This CDR3 has 15 residues. Trimming took off 7 bases at V and 5 bases at J, with 20 bases between the two ends. The CDR3 loop is CASNPGLSLGTEAFF. Here the CDR3 DNA reads TGTGCCAGCAACCCGGGACTCTCACTTGGGACTGAAGCTTTCTTT.

J is TRBJ2-4 and V is TRBV29-1, with D maybe TRBD1 (6 bases). The ends were cut back, 2 bases at V and 1 base at J, with 6 bases in the middle. The CDR3 spans 13 residues. Germline lookup yields CDR1 SQVTM and CDR2 ANQGSEA. The CDR3 loop reads CSVERGAKNIQYF. The CDR3 DNA follows: TGCAGCGTTGAAAGGGGGGCCAAAAACATTCAGTACTTC.

V and J are TRBV18 and TRBJ1-1, with 7 nucleotides matching TRBD1. Germline loops: CDR1 KGHSH, CDR2 LQKENI. Trimming at V came to 3 bases and at J to 0 bases, leaving 4 bases not matched to a gene. The CDR3 spans 15 residues. The CDR3 sequence is CASSPPDRMNTEAFF. DNA for the CDR3: TGTGCCAGCTCACCCCCGGACAGGATGAACACTGAAGCTTTCTTT.

The V call is TRBV7-2, the J call TRBJ1-2; D gene unclear. The CDR3 is made up of 13 amino acids. CDR1 is SGHTA and CDR2 is FQGNSA in the germline V gene. Trimming took off 3 bases at V and 1 base at J, with 6 bases between the two ends. CDR3 residues: CASSFTHNYGYTF. For the CDR3, the DNA is TGTGCCAGCAGCTTCACTCATAACTATGGCTACACCTTC. The variable domain in full, with the rest retrieved from reference TRBV7-2 and TRBJ1-2, is GAGVSQSPSNKVTEKGKDVELRCDPISGHTALYWYRQSLGQGLEFLIYFQGNSAPDKSGLPSDRFSAERTGGSVSTLTIQRTQQEDSAVYLCASSFTHNYGYTFGSGTRLTVV.

This chain links TRBV7-3 with TRBJ2-2, with 8 positions matching TRBD2. V dropped 5 bases and J dropped 4; count of bases not matched to a gene: 9. Germline V CDR1 and CDR2: SGHTA, FQGTGA. This CDR3 comprises 16 residues. The CDR3 DNA sequence: TGTGCCAGCAGCCCGGCCGGGGGGGGAGGCACCGGGGAGCTGTTTTTT. The encoded protein is CASSPAGGGGTGELFF.

The table lists this clone with a few counts. The J gene is TRBJ1-2, the V gene TRBV4-2, with D tentatively TRBD1 (5 bases). Trimming pared 0 bases from V and 1 base from J, leaving 12 bases between. The CDR3 runs 16 residues. Germline V lookup: CDR1 LGHNA, CDR2 YNFKEQ. The CDR3 DNA sequence: TGTGCCAGCAGCCAAGATTTCAGGGCCCTTAACTATGGCTACACCTTC. This sequence encodes CASSQDFRALNYGYTF.

V gene TRBV20-1 combines with J gene TRBJ2-5; the D is unclear. Trimming stripped 3 bases from V and 1 base from J, with 9 bases between. Germline loops: CDR1 DFQATT, CDR2 SNEGSKA (reference sequence). The length of the CDR3 is 13 residues. The CDR3 protein is CSASVVSQETQYF. CDR3 DNA sequence: TGCAGTGCTAGTGTAGTCTCCCAAGAGACCCAGTACTTC.

The V and J genes are TRBV7-2 and TRBJ1-1; D is ambiguous. V gave up 0 bases and J gave up 1 base, with 18 bases separating them. Per germline, CDR1 SGHTA and CDR2 FQGNSA. This CDR3 is 18 amino acids long. This chain's CDR3 is CASSLAIVRGRENTEAFF. CDR3 sequence (DNA): TGTGCCAGCAGCTTAGCGATTGTTAGAGGCAGAGAGAACACTGAAGCTTTCTTT.

The chain uses TRBV11-3 and TRBJ2-5, with a weak D call TRBD2 (5 bases). V lost 1 base and J lost 4, with 10 bases in between. Per the germline V gene, CDR1 is SGHNT and CDR2 is YENEEA. CDR3 size: 14 residues. The DNA of the CDR3 is TGTGCCAGCAGCTTAGGACTTGCGGGAGAGACCCAGTACTTC. This gives the protein CASSLGLAGETQYF.

This clone was observed a single time. The rearrangement links TRBV15 to TRBJ2-3, with D possibly being TRBD2 (6 bases). The CDR3 loop spans 16 amino acids. The germline CDR1 and CDR2 sequences are LNHNV and YYDKDF (reference sequence). Trimming took 3 bases from V and 6 from J, leaving 19 bases between them. The chain's CDR3 is CATSRGGTQKWDTQYF. Written as DNA, the CDR3 is TGTGCCACCAGCAGGGGCGGGACGCAGAAATGGGATACGCAGTATTTT.